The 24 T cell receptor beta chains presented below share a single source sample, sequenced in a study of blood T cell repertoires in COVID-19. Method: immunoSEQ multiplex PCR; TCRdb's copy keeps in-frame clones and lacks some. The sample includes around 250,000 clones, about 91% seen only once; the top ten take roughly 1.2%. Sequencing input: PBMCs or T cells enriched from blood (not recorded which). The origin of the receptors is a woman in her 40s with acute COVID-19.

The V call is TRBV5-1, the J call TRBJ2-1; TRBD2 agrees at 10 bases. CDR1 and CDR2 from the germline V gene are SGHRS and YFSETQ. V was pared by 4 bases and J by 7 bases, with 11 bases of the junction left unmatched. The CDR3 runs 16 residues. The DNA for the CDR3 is TGCGCCAGCAGCAAAACTAGCGGGGCGACTTGGAATGAGCAGTTCTTC. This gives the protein CASSKTSGATWNEQFF.

The CDR3 sequence is CASSPSGISTDTQYF. Written as DNA, the CDR3 is TGTGCCAGCAGCCCAAGCGGAATAAGCACAGATACGCAGTATTTT. The chain carries TRBV7-9 and TRBJ2-3; maybe TRBD2 (5 bases). The CDR3 length is 15 residues. Looked up from germline, CDR1 is SEHNR and CDR2 is FQNEAQ (reference sequence). The V gene lost 5 bases and the J gene lost 0 bases, with 12 bases spanning the gap. Using reference TRBV7-9 and TRBJ2-3 for the parts outside the CDR3, the full variable domain is DTGVSQNPRHKITKRGQNVTFRCDPISEHNRLYWYRQTLGQGPEFLTYFQNEAQLEKSRLLSDRFSAERPKGSFSTLEIQRTEQGDSAMYLCASSPSGISTDTQYFGPGTRLTVL.

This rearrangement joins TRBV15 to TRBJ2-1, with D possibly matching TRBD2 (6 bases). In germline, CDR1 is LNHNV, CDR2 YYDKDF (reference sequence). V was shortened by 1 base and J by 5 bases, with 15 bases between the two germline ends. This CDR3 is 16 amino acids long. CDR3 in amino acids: CATSRGQEGRNNEQFF. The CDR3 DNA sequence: TGTGCCACCAGCAGAGGCCAGGAGGGTAGGAACAATGAGCAGTTCTTC.

CDR3 sequence: CASSSYRQANNQPQHF. In DNA, the CDR3 is TGTGCCAGCTCAAGTTATCGGCAGGCCAACAATCAGCCCCAGCATTTT. The chain has TRBV18 and TRBJ1-5; D not certain. The germline CDR1 and CDR2 sequences are KGHSH and LQKENI. The CDR3 covers 16 residues. V lost 5 bases, J lost 3 bases, and 17 bases lay in between.

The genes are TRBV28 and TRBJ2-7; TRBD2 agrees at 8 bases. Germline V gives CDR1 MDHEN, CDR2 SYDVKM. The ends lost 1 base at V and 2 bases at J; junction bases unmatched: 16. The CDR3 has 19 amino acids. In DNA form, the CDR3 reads TGTGCCAGCAGTTTATTTCAGGGGAAGTCGGGACTAGGTGCCTACGAGCAGTACGTC. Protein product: CASSLFQGKSGLGAYEQYV.

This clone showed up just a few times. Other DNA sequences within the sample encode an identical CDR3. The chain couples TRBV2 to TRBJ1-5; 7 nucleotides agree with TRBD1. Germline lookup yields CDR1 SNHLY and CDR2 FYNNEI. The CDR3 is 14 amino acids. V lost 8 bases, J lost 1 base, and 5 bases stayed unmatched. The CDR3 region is CASCTGASNQPQHF. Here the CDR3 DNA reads TGTGCCAGCTGTACAGGGGCGAGCAATCAGCCCCAGCATTTT.

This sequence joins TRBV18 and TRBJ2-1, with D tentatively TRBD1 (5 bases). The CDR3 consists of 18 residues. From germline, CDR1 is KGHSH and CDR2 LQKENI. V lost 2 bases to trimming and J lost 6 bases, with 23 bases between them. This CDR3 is CASSPSLVGPRWSNEQFF. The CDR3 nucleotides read TGTGCCAGCTCACCAAGTCTGGTGGGGCCCCGATGGAGCAATGAGCAGTTCTTC.

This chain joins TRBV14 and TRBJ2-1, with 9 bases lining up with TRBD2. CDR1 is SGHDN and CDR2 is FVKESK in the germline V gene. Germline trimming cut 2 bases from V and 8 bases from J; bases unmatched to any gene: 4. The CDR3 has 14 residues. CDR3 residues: CASSQTGLAYEQFF. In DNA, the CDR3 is TGTGCCAGCAGCCAAACGGGACTAGCCTATGAGCAGTTCTTC.

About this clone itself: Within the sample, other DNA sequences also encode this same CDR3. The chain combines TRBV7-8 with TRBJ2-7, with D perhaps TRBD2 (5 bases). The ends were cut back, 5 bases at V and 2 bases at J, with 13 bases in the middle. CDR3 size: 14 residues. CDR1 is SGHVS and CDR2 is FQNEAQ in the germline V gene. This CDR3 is CASSPPAGAYEQYV. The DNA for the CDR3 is TGTGCCAGCAGCCCCCCCGCCGGGGCCTACGAGCAGTACGTC.

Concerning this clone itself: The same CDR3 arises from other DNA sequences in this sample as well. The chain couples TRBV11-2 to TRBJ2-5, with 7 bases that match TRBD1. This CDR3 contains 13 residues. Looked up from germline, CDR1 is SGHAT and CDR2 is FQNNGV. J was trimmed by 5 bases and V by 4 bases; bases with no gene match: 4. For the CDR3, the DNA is TGTGCCAGCAGCTCGGGCAGGGGGGAGACCCAGTACTTC. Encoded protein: CASSSGRGETQYF. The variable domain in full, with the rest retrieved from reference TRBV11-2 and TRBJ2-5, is EAGVAQSPRYKIIEKRQSVAFWCNPISGHATLYWYQQILGQGPKLLIQFQNNGVVDDSQLPKDRFSAERLKGVDSTLKIQPAKLEDSAVYLCASSSGRGETQYFGPGTRLLVL.

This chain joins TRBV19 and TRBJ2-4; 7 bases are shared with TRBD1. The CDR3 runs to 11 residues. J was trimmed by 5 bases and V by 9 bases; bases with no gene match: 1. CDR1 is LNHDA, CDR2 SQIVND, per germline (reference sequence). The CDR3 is CASTGENIQYF. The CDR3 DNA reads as TGTGCCAGCACAGGGGAAAACATTCAGTACTTC.

The CDR3 region is CASSQERGNDEQFF. DNA for the CDR3: TGTGCCAGCAGCCAAGAGCGGGGGAACGATGAGCAGTTCTTC. This chain joins TRBV3-1 (or the pseudogene TRBV3-2) and TRBJ2-1; 7 bases align to TRBD2. The CDR3 sequence is 14 residues long. J lost 8 bases, V lost 0 bases, and 4 bases had no gene match. The germline V gene has CDR1 LGHDT and CDR2 YNNKEL (reference sequence).

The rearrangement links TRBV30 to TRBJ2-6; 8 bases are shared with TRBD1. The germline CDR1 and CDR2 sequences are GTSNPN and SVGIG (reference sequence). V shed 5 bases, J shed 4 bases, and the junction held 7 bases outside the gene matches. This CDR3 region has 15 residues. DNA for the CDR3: TGTGCCTGGGGGACAGGTTCCAGCGGGGCCAACGTCCTGACTTTC. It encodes CAWGTGSSGANVLTF.

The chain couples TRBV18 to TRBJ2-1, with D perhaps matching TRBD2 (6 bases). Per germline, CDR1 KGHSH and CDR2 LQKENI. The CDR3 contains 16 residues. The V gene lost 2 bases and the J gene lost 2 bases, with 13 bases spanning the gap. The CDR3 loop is CASSPSSLAPYNEQFF. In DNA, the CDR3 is TGTGCCAGCTCACCAAGCTCCCTAGCGCCCTACAATGAGCAGTTCTTC.

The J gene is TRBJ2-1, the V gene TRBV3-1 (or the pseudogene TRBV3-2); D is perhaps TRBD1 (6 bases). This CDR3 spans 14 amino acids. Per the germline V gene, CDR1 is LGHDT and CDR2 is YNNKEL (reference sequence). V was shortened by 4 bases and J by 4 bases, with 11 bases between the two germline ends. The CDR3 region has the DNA TGTGCCAGCAGCCCCCAGACAGGTTACAATGAGCAGTTCTTC. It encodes CASSPQTGYNEQFF.

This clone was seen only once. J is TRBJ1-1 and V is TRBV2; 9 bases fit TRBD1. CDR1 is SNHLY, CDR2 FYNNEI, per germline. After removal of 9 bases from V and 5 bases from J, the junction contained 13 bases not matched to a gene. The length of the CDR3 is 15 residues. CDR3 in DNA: TGTGCCAGTTCCGGGACAGGGAAAATAGGGACTGAAGCTTTCTTT. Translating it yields CASSGTGKIGTEAFF.

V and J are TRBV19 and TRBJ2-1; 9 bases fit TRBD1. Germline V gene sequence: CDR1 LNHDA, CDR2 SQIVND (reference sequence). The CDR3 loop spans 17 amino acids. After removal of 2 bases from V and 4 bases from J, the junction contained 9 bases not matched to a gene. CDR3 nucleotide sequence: TGTGCCAGTAGTATAATGGTCGGGACAGGGACTTACAATGAGCAGTTCTTC. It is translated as CASSIMVGTGTYNEQFF.

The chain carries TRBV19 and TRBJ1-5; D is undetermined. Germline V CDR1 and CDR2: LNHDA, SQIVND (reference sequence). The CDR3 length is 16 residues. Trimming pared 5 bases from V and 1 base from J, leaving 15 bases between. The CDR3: CASSPRIHRSNQPQHF. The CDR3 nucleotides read TGTGCCAGTAGTCCGCGTATTCATAGAAGCAATCAGCCCCAGCATTTT.

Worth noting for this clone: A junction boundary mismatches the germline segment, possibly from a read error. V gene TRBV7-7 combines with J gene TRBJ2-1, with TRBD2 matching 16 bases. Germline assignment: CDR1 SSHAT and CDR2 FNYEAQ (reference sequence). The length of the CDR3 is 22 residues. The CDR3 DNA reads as TGTGCTAGCAGCCTCCGTTTACCACGTCCGGGACTAGCGGGAGGGATTTACAATGAGCAGTTCTTC. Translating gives CASSLRLPRPGLAGGIYNEQFF.

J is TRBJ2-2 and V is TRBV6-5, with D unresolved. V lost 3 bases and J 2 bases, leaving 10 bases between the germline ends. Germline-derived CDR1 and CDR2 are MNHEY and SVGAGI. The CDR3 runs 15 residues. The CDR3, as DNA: TGTGCCAGCAGTTATATTTTAGAAAACACCGGGGAGCTGTTTTTT. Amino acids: CASSYILENTGELFF.

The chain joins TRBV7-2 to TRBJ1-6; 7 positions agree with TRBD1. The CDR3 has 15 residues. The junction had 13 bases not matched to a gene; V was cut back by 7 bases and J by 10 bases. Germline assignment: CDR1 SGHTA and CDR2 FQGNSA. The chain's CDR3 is CASKPGGQATSPLHF. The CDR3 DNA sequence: TGTGCCAGCAAACCCGGTGGACAGGCGACCTCACCCCTCCACTTT.

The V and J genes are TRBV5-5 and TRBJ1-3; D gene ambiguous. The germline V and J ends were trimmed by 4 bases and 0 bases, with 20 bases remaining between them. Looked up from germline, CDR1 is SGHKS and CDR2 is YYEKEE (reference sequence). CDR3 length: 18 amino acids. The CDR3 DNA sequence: TGTGCCAGCAGCCCTTCTGGGCCCGAGCTTAACTCTGGAAACACCATATATTTT. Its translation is CASSPSGPELNSGNTIYF.

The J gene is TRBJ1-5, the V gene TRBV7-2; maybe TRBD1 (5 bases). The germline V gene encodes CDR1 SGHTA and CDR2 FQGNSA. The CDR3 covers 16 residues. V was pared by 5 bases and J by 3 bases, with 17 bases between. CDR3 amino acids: CASSREGPQLNQPQHF. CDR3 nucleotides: TGTGCCAGCAGCCGGGAGGGGCCCCAGCTCAATCAGCCCCAGCATTTT.

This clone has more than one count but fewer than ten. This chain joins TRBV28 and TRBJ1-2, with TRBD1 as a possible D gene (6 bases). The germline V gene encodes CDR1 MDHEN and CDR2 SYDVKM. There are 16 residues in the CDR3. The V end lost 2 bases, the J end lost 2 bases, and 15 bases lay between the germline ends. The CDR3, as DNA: TGTGCCAGCAGTTTAATACAGGGAGCCCCGAACTATGGCTACACCTTC. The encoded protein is CASSLIQGAPNYGYTF.